A single sample is the source of the 30 T cell receptor beta chains below, sequenced in a study of control samples from healthy donors and cancer patients. Profiling relied on immunoSEQ multiplex PCR, and the TCRdb table lists in-frame clones only, not all of them. The table has 55,000 to 90,000 clones, about 80% seen once. Sequenced: blood. The receptors derive from a man aged 50-60 years in good health.

The chain couples TRBV21-1 to TRBJ1-2. TRBV21-1 is a recognized pseudogene. There are 16 residues in the CDR3. CDR3 DNA: TGTGCCAGCAGCAAAAGCCCGGGCGGGCCAAACTATGGCTACACCTTC. As protein: CASSKSPGGPNYGYTF.

V is TRBV9 and J is TRBJ2-1; the D gene could be TRBD1 or TRBD2 (5 bases each). Germline V CDR1 and CDR2: SGDLS, YYNGEE. V lost 4 bases to trimming and J lost 3 bases, with 14 bases between them. The CDR3 totals 15 residues. The CDR3 bases are TGTGCCAGCAGCTCCGGGACCAGCCTCTACAATGAGCAGTTCTTC. It codes for CASSSGTSLYNEQFF.

The gene calls are TRBV5-6 and TRBJ1-1; D call uncertain. This CDR3 is 11 amino acids long. Trimming took 2 bases from V and 7 from J, leaving 6 bases between them. Germline-derived CDR1 and CDR2 are SGHDT and YYEEEE. For the CDR3, the DNA is TGTGCCAGCAGCTTAGGATTTGAAGCTTTCTTT. This encodes CASSLGFEAFF.

This clone has only a few counts. V is TRBV3-1 (or the pseudogene TRBV3-2) and J is TRBJ2-2; 16 bases match TRBD2. The germline gives CDR1 LGHDT, CDR2 YNNKEL (reference sequence). The CDR3 contains 21 residues. J was trimmed by 1 base and V by 4 bases; bases with no gene match: 12. The CDR3 coding sequence is TGTGCCAGCAGCCGCCCATTCCGGGGACTAGCGGGAGGGCAGAACACCGGGGAGCTGTTTTTT. Its translation is CASSRPFRGLAGGQNTGELFF.

The chain combines TRBV10-3 with TRBJ2-5, with D unclear. The V end lost 0 bases, the J end lost 0 bases, and 5 bases lay between the germline ends. The CDR3 runs to 14 residues. Germline V CDR1 and CDR2: ENHRY, SYGVKD. In nucleotides, the CDR3 is TGTGCCATCAGTGAGTCCAGGAACCAAGAGACCCAGTACTTC. This sequence encodes CAISESRNQETQYF.

The sample holds one count of this clone. CDR3 DNA: TGTGCCAGCGGGGCCAGGGCCCTCTCTGGAAACACCATATATTTT. Its translation: CASGARALSGNTIYF. The J gene is TRBJ1-3, the V gene TRBV27; D may be TRBD1 (5 bases). Deletions cut 8 bases from V and 0 bases from J, with 14 bases between. Germline assignment: CDR1 MNHEY and CDR2 SMNVEV (reference sequence). The CDR3 sequence is 15 residues long.

The genes are TRBV5-6 and TRBJ1-1; weak D call: TRBD1 (6 bases). Trimming stripped 4 bases from V and 1 base from J, with 17 bases between. The CDR3 extends over 16 amino acids. Germline lookup yields CDR1 SGHDT and CDR2 YYEEEE. DNA for the CDR3: TGTGCCAGCAGCCCATCAGGGGACGGGGAGAACACTGAAGCTTTCTTT. As protein: CASSPSGDGENTEAFF.

The rearrangement uses TRBV28 and TRBJ1-3; D gene ambiguous. This CDR3 spans 14 amino acids. The V and J ends lost 5 bases and 2 bases respectively, with 10 bases between them. The germline V gene encodes CDR1 MDHEN and CDR2 SYDVKM. CDR3 residues: CASSHSRPGNTIYF. The DNA of the CDR3 is TGTGCCAGCAGTCATTCACGACCTGGAAACACCATATATTTT.

This chain joins TRBV30 and TRBJ1-1, with D possibly TRBD1 on 6 matching bases. CDR1 GTSNPN and CDR2 SVGIG come from the germline V gene (reference sequence). The CDR3 runs 12 residues. Trimming pared 4 bases from V and 7 bases from J, leaving 13 bases between. CDR3 in amino acids: CAWKRGGHEAFF. The CDR3 bases are TGTGCCTGGAAGCGGGGGGGCCATGAAGCTTTCTTT.

The chain links TRBV7-2 to TRBJ2-3; D gene ambiguous. Trimming took off 0 bases at V and 4 bases at J, with 5 bases between the two ends. Germline V CDR1 and CDR2: SGHTA, FQGNSA. This CDR3 is 13 amino acids long. The CDR3 is CASSLAQADTQYF. For the CDR3, the DNA is TGTGCCAGCAGCTTAGCGCAAGCAGATACGCAGTATTTT.

The rearrangement joins TRBV6-5 to TRBJ1-2; a weak D match, TRBD1 (6 bases). Germline V gene lookup returns CDR1 MNHEY and CDR2 SVGAGI. The V and J ends lost 8 bases and 0 bases respectively, with 16 bases between them. There are 15 residues in the CDR3. The chain's CDR3 is CASGTVRQANYGYTF. The CDR3, as DNA: TGTGCCAGCGGAACCGTCAGACAGGCTAACTATGGCTACACCTTC.

The rearrangement links TRBV4-2 to TRBJ1-3; possibly TRBD1 for D (6 bases). The CDR3 contains 17 residues. Germline-derived CDR1 and CDR2 are LGHNA and YNFKEQ. Trimming took off 4 bases at V and 3 bases at J, with 19 bases between the two ends. The CDR3 nucleotides read TGTGCCAGCAGCCGCCTCAAGGGGGGCGGAGGTGGAAACACCATATATTTT. It specifies CASSRLKGGGGGNTIYF.

V and J are TRBV6-2 or TRBV6-3 and TRBJ2-5; the match to TRBD2 covers 8 bases. With V trimmed by 3 bases and J by 3 bases, 3 bases remained unmatched. The CDR3 extends over 14 amino acids. Germline values: CDR1 MNHEY, CDR2 SVGEGT. The CDR3 DNA reads as TGTGCCAGCAGTTATCTTAGCGGGAAAGAGACCCAGTACTTC. It specifies CASSYLSGKETQYF.

The CDR3: CATSTSGRAKDTQYF. The CDR3 nucleotides are TGTGCCACCAGCACGAGCGGGAGGGCCAAAGATACGCAGTATTTT. The rearrangement uses TRBV15 and TRBJ2-3; 10 bases align to TRBD2. Trimming cost V 4 bases and J 5 bases; bases outside gene matches: 6. The length of the CDR3 is 15 residues. Germline values: CDR1 LNHNV, CDR2 YYDKDF (reference sequence). The whole variable domain, remainder taken from reference TRBV15 and TRBJ2-3, is DAMVIQNPRYQVTQFGKPVTLSCSQTLNHNVMYWYQQKSSQAPKLLFHYYDKDFNNEADTPDNFQSRRPNTSFCFLDIRSPGLGDTAMYLCATSTSGRAKDTQYFGPGTRLTVL.

The V and J genes are TRBV7-3 and TRBJ2-1; 7 bases fit TRBD1. This CDR3 comprises 16 residues. J was trimmed by 0 bases and V by 0 bases; bases with no gene match: 2. Germline CDR1 reads SGHTA; CDR2 reads FQGTGA. CDR3 amino acids: CASSLTWDSSYNEQFF. The CDR3 DNA follows: TGTGCCAGCAGCTTAACTTGGGACAGCTCCTACAATGAGCAGTTCTTC.

The V call is TRBV11-2, the J call TRBJ2-7, with a weak D call TRBD2 (7 bases). Trimming stripped 3 bases from V and 3 bases from J, with 18 bases between. The length of the CDR3 is 16 residues. Germline lookup yields CDR1 SGHAT and CDR2 FQNNGV. The DNA for the CDR3 is TGTGCCAGCAGCTTGGGAGGTAGGGGGGGGATCTACGAGCAGTACTTC. Encoded protein: CASSLGGRGGIYEQYF.

The chain combines TRBV6-5 with TRBJ2-2, with no clear D. Germline V gene sequence: CDR1 MNHEY, CDR2 SVGAGI. The CDR3 extends over 11 amino acids. The V gene lost 7 bases and the J gene lost 1 base, with 1 base spanning the gap. CDR3 loop: CASKNTGELFF. The CDR3 nucleotides read TGTGCCAGCAAGAACACCGGGGAGCTGTTTTTT.

The V gene is TRBV10-1, the J gene TRBJ1-2, with D tentatively TRBD1 (6 bases). The CDR3 sequence is 17 residues long. The V gene lost 2 bases and the J gene lost 2 bases, with 18 bases spanning the gap. The germline V gene has CDR1 WNHNN and CDR2 SYGVQD (reference sequence). As DNA, the CDR3 is TGCGCCAGCAGTGAGATGAAGACAGGAGCAACCAACTATGGCTACACCTTC. Amino acids: CASSEMKTGATNYGYTF.

The chain links TRBV19 to TRBJ2-3, with D possibly TRBD2 on 6 matching bases. Germline V gene data show CDR1 as LNHDA and CDR2 as SQIVND (reference sequence). V dropped 3 bases and J dropped 2 bases, with 12 bases sitting between them. The CDR3 is made up of 15 amino acids. CDR3 amino acids: CASSMEGRSTDTQYF. The CDR3 DNA sequence: TGTGCCAGTAGTATGGAGGGGCGATCCACAGATACGCAGTATTTT.

V usage is TRBV30 and J usage is TRBJ2-1; 15 positions match TRBD2. Germline assignment: CDR1 GTSNPN and CDR2 SVGIG (reference sequence). The CDR3 is 16 residues long. Germline trimming cut 6 bases from V and 7 bases from J; bases unmatched to any gene: 10. The CDR3 protein is CACSPGTSGRRNEQFF. The CDR3 nucleotides are TGTGCCTGTAGTCCCGGGACTAGCGGGAGGAGGAATGAGCAGTTCTTC. Based on the CDR3 plus reference TRBV30 and TRBJ2-1, the full variable domain is SQTIHQWPATLVQPVGSPLSLECTVEGTSNPNLYWYRQAAGRGLQLLFYSVGIGQISSEVPQNLSASRPQDRQFILSSKKLLLSDSGFYLCACSPGTSGRRNEQFFGPGTRLTVL.

With regard to this clone: A read error may produce the germline difference seen at one junction end. The chain couples TRBV19 to TRBJ2-3; 8 bases match TRBD2. The CDR3 consists of 15 residues. Per germline, CDR1 LNHDA and CDR2 SQIVND (reference sequence). The CDR3 DNA is TGTGCCAGTAATATAACGGGGGGGAGCACAGATACGCAGTATTTT. It translates to CASNITGGSTDTQYF.

The rearrangement joins TRBV7-2 to TRBJ1-4; 8 nucleotides align to TRBD1. CDR3 length: 15 residues. The J segment lost 1 base and the V segment lost 3 bases, leaving 1 base of the junction unmatched. The germline gives CDR1 SGHTA, CDR2 FQGNSA. CDR3 DNA: TGTGCCAGCAGCTTCGACAGGGGAACTAATGAAAAACTGTTTTTT. Protein: CASSFDRGTNEKLFF.

The chain recombines TRBV5-6 with TRBJ1-5; 8 bases fit TRBD1. V lost 0 bases, J lost 4 bases, and 0 bases stayed unmatched. This CDR3 contains 14 residues. The germline V gene encodes CDR1 SGHDT and CDR2 YYEEEE. The CDR3 loop is CASSLGDRNQPQHF. CDR3 DNA: TGTGCCAGCAGCTTGGGGGACAGGAATCAGCCCCAGCATTTT.

The CDR3 nucleotides are TGTGCCAGCAGCTTACTAGCGGGAATCGGAACTGTACAAGAGACCCAGTACTTC. The encoded protein is CASSLLAGIGTVQETQYF. J is TRBJ2-5 and V is TRBV7-2, with 9 bases lining up with TRBD2. Germline values: CDR1 SGHTA, CDR2 FQGNSA. V was clipped by 2 bases and J by 2 bases; unmatched bases: 12. The CDR3 has 18 amino acids.

V gene TRBV5-1 combines with J gene TRBJ1-6, with TRBD1 identical over 8 bases. The CDR3 is 15 residues long. The trim removed 0 bases at V and 9 bases at J, leaving 5 bases unmatched. Germline V CDR1 and CDR2: SGHRS, YFSETQ. The CDR3 DNA is TGCGCCAGCAGCTTGGCGGCAGGGGGCCCTTCACCCCTCCACTTT. This gives the protein CASSLAAGGPSPLHF.

The gene calls are TRBV28 and TRBJ2-1; the match to TRBD1 covers 9 bases. V lost 2 bases, J lost 4 bases, and 3 bases stayed unmatched. CDR1 is MDHEN, CDR2 SYDVKM, per germline. The CDR3 has 15 residues. The CDR3 DNA reads TGTGCCAGCAGTTTAGGGGGACAGGGTTACAATGAGCAGTTCTTC. Its translation: CASSLGGQGYNEQFF.

The J gene is TRBJ2-7, the V gene TRBV27; D perhaps matches TRBD1 (5 bases). The V end was cut by 3 bases, the J end by 2 bases, with 17 bases between. This CDR3 has 16 residues. Per germline, CDR1 MNHEY and CDR2 SMNVEV (reference sequence). The CDR3 sequence: CASSLRPQGLAYEQYF. Here the CDR3 DNA reads TGTGCCAGCAGTTTGAGGCCCCAGGGCTTGGCCTACGAGCAGTACTTC.

V and J are TRBV25-1 and TRBJ2-1; D gene uncertain. CDR1 MGHDK and CDR2 SYGVNS come from the germline V gene. The CDR3 runs to 15 residues. The V end was cut by 10 bases, the J end by 4 bases, with 20 bases between. The CDR3 loop reads CATGMPRYGYNEQFF. The CDR3 DNA follows: TGTGCCACCGGAATGCCACGTTACGGTTACAATGAGCAGTTCTTC.

This chain links TRBV19 with TRBJ1-2, with 7 bases that match TRBD1. V shed 2 bases, J shed 2 bases, and the junction held 2 bases outside the gene matches. The CDR3 contains 14 residues. CDR1 and CDR2 from the germline V gene are LNHDA and SQIVND (reference sequence). The CDR3, as DNA: TGTGCCAGTAGTATACAGGGGGGAAACTATGGCTACACCTTC. This sequence encodes CASSIQGGNYGYTF.

The V gene is TRBV18, the J gene TRBJ1-3, with a weak D call TRBD1 (6 bases). The germline V gene encodes CDR1 KGHSH and CDR2 LQKENI. The CDR3 sequence is 13 residues long. V lost 3 bases and J lost 3, with 6 bases in between. DNA for the CDR3: TGTGCCAGCTCACCCAGGGGTGGAAACACCATATATTTT. Its translation: CASSPRGGNTIYF.